This T cell receptor (beta chain) was obtained from a study of blood T cell repertoires in COVID-19. Study details: The samples span acute and convalescent COVID-19 from the United States, Italy and Spain. PBMCs, B-cell-depleted T cells, or T cells were the source of the cDNA or gDNA that made up the material.

In the source study's methods: Amplification of reference gene primers provided the estimated nucleated cell counts. Method: immunoSEQ multiplex PCR; TCRdb's copy keeps in-frame clones and lacks some. The V and J calls and clone size are taken from that table; D and trimming were inferred from the DNA. The data show roughly 260,000 clones, around nine tenths seen once. The CDR3 runs to 14 residues. Germline loops: CDR1 SEHNR, CDR2 FQNEAQ (reference sequence). V was cut by 3 bases and J by 1 base, with 9 bases left in between. The Seattle patients joined while their infection was active and were tracked longitudinally afterward.

Specimen: peripheral blood. The TCR comes from a woman in her 30s with COVID-19, enrolled during active disease. The chain couples TRBV7-9 to TRBJ1-1; no clear D. The CDR3 nucleotides read TGTGCCAGCAGCTTGAACTTCCGGAACACTGAAGCTTTCTTT. Protein product: CASSLNFRNTEAFF. Supplemented by reference TRBV7-9 and TRBJ1-1, the full variable domain reads DTGVSQNPRHKITKRGQNVTFRCDPISEHNRLYWYRQTLGQGPEFLTYFQNEAQLEKSRLLSDRFSAERPKGSFSTLEIQRTEQGDSAMYLCASSLNFRNTEAFFGQGTRLTVV.